A selection of T cell receptor beta chains follows, all from one sample in a study of blood T cell repertoires in COVID-19. The table came from immunoSEQ multiplex PCR; TCRdb's copy has only in-frame clones and leaves some out. Of about 170,000 clones in the sample, roughly nine tenths were seen once. Sequences were obtained from peripheral blood. These TCRs come from a woman aged 60 to 75 with COVID-19, enrolled during active disease. Each CDR3 is given with its conserved first and last residue. Each record gives: V gene, J gene, CDR3 protein.

V gene: TRBV7-2
J gene: TRBJ1-1
CDR3 protein: CATHPGQEFMNTEAFF

V gene: TRBV30
J gene: TRBJ2-5
CDR3 protein: CAWSVSRGVGETQYF

V gene: TRBV5-1
J gene: TRBJ2-7
CDR3 protein: CASSWDFPGEQYF

V gene: TRBV18
J gene: TRBJ2-5
CDR3 protein: CASSPPRAGGFQETQYF

V gene: TRBV5-1
J gene: TRBJ2-1
CDR3 protein: CASSGGLNNEQFF

V gene: TRBV19
J gene: TRBJ2-5
CDR3 protein: CASSTRRAIQETQYF

V gene: TRBV7-8
J gene: TRBJ2-1
CDR3 protein: CASSRGTSGTSSSYNEQFF

V gene: TRBV24-1
J gene: TRBJ2-2
CDR3 protein: CATSGTGGTGELFF

V gene: TRBV10-3
J gene: TRBJ1-2
CDR3 protein: CAISEPAANYGYTF

V gene: TRBV27
J gene: TRBJ1-1
CDR3 protein: CASSWRGGNTEAFF

V gene: TRBV28
J gene: TRBJ1-2
CDR3 protein: CASSPPRQGGYGYTF

V gene: TRBV19
J gene: TRBJ1-1
CDR3 protein: CARNRGSTEAFF